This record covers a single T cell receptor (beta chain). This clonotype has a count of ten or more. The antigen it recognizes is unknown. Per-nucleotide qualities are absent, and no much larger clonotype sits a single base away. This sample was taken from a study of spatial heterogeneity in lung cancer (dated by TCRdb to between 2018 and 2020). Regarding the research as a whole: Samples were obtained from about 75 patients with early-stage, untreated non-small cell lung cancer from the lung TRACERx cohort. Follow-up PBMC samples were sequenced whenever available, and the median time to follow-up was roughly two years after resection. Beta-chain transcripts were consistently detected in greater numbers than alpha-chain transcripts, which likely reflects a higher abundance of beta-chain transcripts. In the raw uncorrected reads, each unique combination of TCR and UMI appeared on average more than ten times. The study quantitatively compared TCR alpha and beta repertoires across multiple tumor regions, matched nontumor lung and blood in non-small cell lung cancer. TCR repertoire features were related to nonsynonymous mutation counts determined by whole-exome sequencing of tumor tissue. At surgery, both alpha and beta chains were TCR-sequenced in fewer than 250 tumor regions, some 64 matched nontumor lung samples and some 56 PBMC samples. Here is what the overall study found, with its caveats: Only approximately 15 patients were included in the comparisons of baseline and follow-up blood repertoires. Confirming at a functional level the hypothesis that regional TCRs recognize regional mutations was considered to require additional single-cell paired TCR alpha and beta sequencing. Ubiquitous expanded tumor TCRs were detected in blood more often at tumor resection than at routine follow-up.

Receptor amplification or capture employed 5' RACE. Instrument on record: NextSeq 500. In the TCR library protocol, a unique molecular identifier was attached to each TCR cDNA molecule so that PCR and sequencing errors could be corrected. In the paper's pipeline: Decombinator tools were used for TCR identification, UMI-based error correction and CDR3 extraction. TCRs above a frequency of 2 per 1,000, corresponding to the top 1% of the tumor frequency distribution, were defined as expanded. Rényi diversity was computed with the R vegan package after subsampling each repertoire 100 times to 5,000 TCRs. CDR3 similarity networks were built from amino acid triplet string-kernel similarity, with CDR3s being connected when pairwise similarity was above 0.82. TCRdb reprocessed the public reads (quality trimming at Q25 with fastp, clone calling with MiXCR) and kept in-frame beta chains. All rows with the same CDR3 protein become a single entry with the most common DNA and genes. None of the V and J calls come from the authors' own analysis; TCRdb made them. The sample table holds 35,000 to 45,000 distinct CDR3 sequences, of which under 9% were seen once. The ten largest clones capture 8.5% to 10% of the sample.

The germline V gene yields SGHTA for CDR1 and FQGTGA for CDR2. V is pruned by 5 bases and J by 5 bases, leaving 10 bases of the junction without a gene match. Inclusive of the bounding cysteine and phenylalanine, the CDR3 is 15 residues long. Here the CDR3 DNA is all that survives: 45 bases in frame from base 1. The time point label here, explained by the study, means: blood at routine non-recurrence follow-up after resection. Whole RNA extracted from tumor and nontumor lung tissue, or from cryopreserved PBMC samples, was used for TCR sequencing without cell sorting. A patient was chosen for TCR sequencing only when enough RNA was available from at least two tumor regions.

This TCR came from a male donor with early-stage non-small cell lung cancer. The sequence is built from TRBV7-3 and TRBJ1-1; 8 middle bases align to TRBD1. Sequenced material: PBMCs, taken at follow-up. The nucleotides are TGTGCCAGCAGCCTAAGGGGACAGGATAGGACTGAAGCTTTCTTT. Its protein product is CASSLRGQDRTEAFF.